A selection of T cell receptor beta chains follows, all from one sample in a study of blood T cell repertoires in COVID-19. Produced via immunoSEQ multiplex PCR; TCRdb's table is partial and in-frame only. The table records around 140,000 clones, around 90% of them present only once. The source material was peripheral blood. These receptors all come from a woman aged 50 to 60 with acute or convalescent COVID-19. Each CDR3 is given with its conserved first and last residue.

J gene	V gene	CDR3 protein
TRBJ1-5	TRBV27	CASKDRVDQPQHF
TRBJ2-3	TRBV30	CAWSYGGITDTQYF
TRBJ2-4	TRBV4-2	CASSQVGGVGKNIQYF
TRBJ1-1	TRBV25-1	CASRPPGGEAFF
TRBJ2-2	TRBV18	CASSPFITRELFF
TRBJ2-1	TRBV7-9	CASSFLGGHNEQFF
TRBJ2-3	TRBV18	CASSPKDRIYPDTQYF
TRBJ2-5	TRBV3-1/TRBV3-2	CASSQDRTDDQETQYF
TRBJ2-7	TRBV6-1	CASSLIQATYEQYF
TRBJ1-3	TRBV18	CASSRGTGRSGNTIYF
TRBJ2-3	TRBV5-4	CASSLDSDTQYF
TRBJ1-6	TRBV7-2	CASSLGSPTGTPNSPLHF
TRBJ1-2	TRBV6-5	CASSYSQGAGGGYTF
TRBJ1-1	TRBV7-9	CAVDRGAFF
TRBJ1-2	TRBV5-1	CASGSSGGYGYTF
TRBJ2-7	TRBV4-1	CARMGLAGEQYF
TRBJ2-1	TRBV5-6	CASSLAIYNEQFF
TRBJ2-7	TRBV6-5	CASSLGLAGSYEQYF
TRBJ2-2	TRBV5-1	CASSLAPAGGPGELFF
TRBJ2-1	TRBV5-1	CASSLAATSQFF
TRBJ1-1	TRBV9	CASSVGSGLENTEAFF
TRBJ2-1	TRBV12-3/TRBV12-4	CASSFQGANEQFF
TRBJ1-1	TRBV6-5	CASSYEGLAAEAFF
TRBJ2-3	TRBV4-1	CASSRDVAGGTDTQYF
TRBJ2-1	TRBV7-3	CASSLILAAYNEQFF
TRBJ2-1	TRBV9	CASSASGGSYNEQFF
TRBJ2-7	TRBV4-1	CASSPGHSYEQYF
TRBJ2-7	TRBV7-2	CASSLEGRGTGGREQYF
TRBJ2-7	TRBV7-2	CASSQQRGGLHEQYF
TRBJ1-1	TRBV5-1	CASRPGAPNTEAFF
TRBJ2-7	TRBV11-1	CASSAGTGEQYF
TRBJ1-2	TRBV14	CASSRGGGVDGYTF
TRBJ2-1	TRBV5-6	CASSLGVAGGLF